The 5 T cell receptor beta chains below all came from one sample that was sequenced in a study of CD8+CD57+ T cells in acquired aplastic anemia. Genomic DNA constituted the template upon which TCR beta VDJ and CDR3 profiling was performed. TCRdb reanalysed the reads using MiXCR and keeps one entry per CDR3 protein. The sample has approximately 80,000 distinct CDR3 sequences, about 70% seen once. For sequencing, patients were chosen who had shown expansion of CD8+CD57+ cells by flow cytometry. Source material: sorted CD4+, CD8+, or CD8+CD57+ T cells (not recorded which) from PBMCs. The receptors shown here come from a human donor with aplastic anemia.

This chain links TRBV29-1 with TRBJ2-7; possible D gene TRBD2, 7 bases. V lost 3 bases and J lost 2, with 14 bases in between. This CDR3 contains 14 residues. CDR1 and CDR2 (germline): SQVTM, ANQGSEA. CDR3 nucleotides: TGCAGCGTTGAGGGAGGGGACACAGCCTACGAGCAGTACTTC. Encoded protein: CSVEGGDTAYEQYF.

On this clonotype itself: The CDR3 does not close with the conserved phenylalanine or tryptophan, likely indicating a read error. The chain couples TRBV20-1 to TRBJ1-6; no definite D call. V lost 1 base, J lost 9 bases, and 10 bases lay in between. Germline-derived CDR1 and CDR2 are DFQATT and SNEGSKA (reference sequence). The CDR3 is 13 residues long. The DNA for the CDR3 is TGCAGTGCTAGAGTAACCGAAAGTTCACCCCTCCACTCT. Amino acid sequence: CSARVTESSPLHS.

The CDR3: CATSDLSRGTGELFF. The CDR3 nucleotides are TGTGCCACCAGTGACTTGTCTCGTGGGACCGGGGAGCTGTTTTTT. This chain uses TRBV24-1 with TRBJ2-2; no clear D. Trimming removed 4 bases from V and 5 bases from J, with 13 bases in between. Germline CDR1 KGHDR, CDR2 SFDVKD. The CDR3 consists of 15 residues.

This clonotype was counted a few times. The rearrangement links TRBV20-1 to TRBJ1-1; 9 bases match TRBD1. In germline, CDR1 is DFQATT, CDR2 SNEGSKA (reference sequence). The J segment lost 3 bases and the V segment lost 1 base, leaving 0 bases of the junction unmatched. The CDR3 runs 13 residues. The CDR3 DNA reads TGCAGTGCTAGAGGGACAGGGGACACTGAAGCTTTCTTT. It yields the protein CSARGTGDTEAFF.

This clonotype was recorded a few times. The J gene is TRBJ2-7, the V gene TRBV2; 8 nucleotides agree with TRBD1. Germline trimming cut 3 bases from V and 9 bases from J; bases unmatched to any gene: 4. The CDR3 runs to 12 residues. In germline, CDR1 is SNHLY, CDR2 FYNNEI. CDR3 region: CASSDRGRGQYF. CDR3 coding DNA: TGTGCCAGCAGTGACAGGGGGCGAGGGCAGTACTTC.